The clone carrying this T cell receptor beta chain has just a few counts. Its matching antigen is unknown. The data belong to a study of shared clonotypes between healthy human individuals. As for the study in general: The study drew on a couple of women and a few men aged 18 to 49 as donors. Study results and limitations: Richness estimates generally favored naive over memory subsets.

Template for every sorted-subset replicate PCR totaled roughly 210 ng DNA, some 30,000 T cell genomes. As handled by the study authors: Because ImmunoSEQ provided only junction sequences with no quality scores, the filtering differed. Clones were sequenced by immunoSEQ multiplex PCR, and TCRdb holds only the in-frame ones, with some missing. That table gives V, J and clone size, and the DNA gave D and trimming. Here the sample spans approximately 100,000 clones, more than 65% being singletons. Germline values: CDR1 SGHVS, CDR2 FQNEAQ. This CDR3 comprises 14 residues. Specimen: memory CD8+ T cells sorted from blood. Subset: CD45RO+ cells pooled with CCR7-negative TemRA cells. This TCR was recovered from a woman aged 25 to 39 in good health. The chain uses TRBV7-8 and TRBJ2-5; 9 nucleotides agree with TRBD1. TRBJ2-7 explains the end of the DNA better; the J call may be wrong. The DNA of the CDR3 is TGTGCCAGCAGTCTCACACAGGGGGCTGACGAGCAGTACTTC. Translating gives CASSLTQGADEQYF.